The 4 T cell receptor beta chains below all came from one sample that was sequenced in a study of regulatory T cells in long-lasting Graves disease (dated by TCRdb to the early 2020s). Library construction relied on multiplex PCR. These reads were obtained on an Illumina HiSeq 4000. CDR3 regions were amplified by Arm-PCR with iRepertoire HTBI primers to construct TCR beta libraries. Through fastp at Q25 and MiXCR, TCRdb rebuilt clones from the public reads, retaining in-frame beta chains. Rows with one shared CDR3 protein collapse into an entry with the most common genes and DNA. The sample table lists hundreds of thousands of distinct CDR3 sequences, less than 25% of them with a count of one. Of the sample, 6.5% to 10% falls within the top ten clones. Per the publication, the time point label means: persistent/refractory GD, antithyroid drugs over 5 years with positive TRAb. For both TCR sequencing and RNA sequencing, RNA was extracted from PBMCs using TRIzol.

The source was peripheral blood mononuclear cells (PBMCs), collected when the disease was refractory, from a patient treated with antithyroid drugs. These receptor sequences come from a female donor with Graves disease.

The chain links TRBV5-1 to TRBJ2-2; perhaps TRBD1 as D (6 bases). The CDR3 is 14 residues long. The V end lost 2 bases, the J end lost 5 bases, and 10 bases lay between the germline ends. Per germline, CDR1 SGHRS and CDR2 YFSETQ. The CDR3 loop reads CASSFGQLTGELFF. The DNA of the CDR3 is TGCGCCAGCAGCTTCGGACAGCTTACCGGGGAGCTGTTTTTT.

The V and J genes are TRBV10-3 and TRBJ2-7, with D possibly TRBD1 on 8 matching bases. V lost 10 bases and J 4 bases, leaving 14 bases between the germline ends. The CDR3 is made up of 12 amino acids. The V gene's germline CDR1 is ENHRY and CDR2 SYGVKD. This chain's CDR3 is CASGQGLYEQYF. The CDR3 DNA sequence: TGTGCCAGCGGACAGGGACTATACGAGCAGTACTTC.

The chain joins TRBV27 to TRBJ1-1; D remains ambiguous. Trimming shortened V by 3 bases and J by 0 bases, and 8 bases separated the two germline ends. This CDR3 has 14 amino acids. Germline V gene sequence: CDR1 MNHEY, CDR2 SMNVEV (reference sequence). CDR3 in DNA: TGTGCCAGCAGTTTTGGCACCATGAACACTGAAGCTTTCTTT. Amino acids: CASSFGTMNTEAFF.

The rearrangement joins TRBV3-1 to TRBJ1-1; D uncertain. CDR1 is LGHDT, CDR2 YNNKEL, per germline (reference sequence). The CDR3 consists of 11 residues. Trimming took 6 bases from V and 4 from J, leaving 6 bases between them. As DNA, the CDR3 is TGTGCCAGCAGTACAGTCACTGAAGCTTTCTTT. Its translation: CASSTVTEAFF.